The 5 T cell receptor beta chains in this list originate from one sample, sequenced in a study of control samples from healthy donors and cancer patients. Clones were read by immunoSEQ multiplex PCR, and TCRdb kept only the in-frame ones, dropping some. In the table there are approximately 140,000 clones, 92% of which are singletons. The specimen was blood. Source of these receptors: a man aged 25 to 40 in good health.

V is TRBV3-1 (or the pseudogene TRBV3-2) and J is TRBJ2-3; D ambiguous. Germline V gene data show CDR1 as LGHDT and CDR2 as YNNKEL (reference sequence). Deletions cut 5 bases from V and 3 bases from J, with 6 bases between. The CDR3 totals 12 residues. CDR3 in DNA: TGTGCCAGCAGCACCGTTACAGATACGCAGTATTTT. Its protein product is CASSTVTDTQYF.

This CDR3 is CATSTGDWYEQYF. The CDR3, as DNA: TGTGCCACCAGCACAGGGGACTGGTACGAGCAGTACTTC. The V and J genes are TRBV15 and TRBJ2-7; D may be TRBD1 or TRBD2 (6 bases each). V was cut by 4 bases and J by 4 bases, with 11 bases left in between. Per germline, CDR1 LNHNV and CDR2 YYDKDF (reference sequence). The CDR3 sequence is 13 residues long.

This clone was seen more than once but under ten times. V is TRBV3-1 (or the pseudogene TRBV3-2) and J is TRBJ2-7; D remains unclear. The CDR3 is made up of 11 amino acids. Germline loops: CDR1 LGHDT, CDR2 YNNKEL (reference sequence). Trimming took 3 bases from V and 3 from J, leaving 3 bases between them. The CDR3 loop is CASSHDYEQYF. The CDR3 region has the DNA TGTGCCAGCAGCCACGACTACGAGCAGTACTTC.

This chain uses TRBV30 with TRBJ2-6, with D perhaps TRBD1 or TRBD2 (6 bases each). The ends were cut back, 5 bases at V and 13 bases at J, with 21 bases in the middle. The V gene's germline CDR1 is GTSNPN and CDR2 SVGIG (reference sequence). This CDR3 region has 14 residues. CDR3 sequence: CAWSRGGSSGVLTF. The CDR3 DNA reads as TGTGCCTGGTCGCGAGGGGGGAGTTCTGGGGTCCTGACTTTC.

CDR3 bases: TGTGCCAGCAGTGCGCCGGGACAGACTCCTCATGGCTACACCTTC. This codes for CASSAPGQTPHGYTF. This chain links TRBV25-1 with TRBJ1-2, with 7 bases aligning to TRBD1. The CDR3 is made up of 15 amino acids. CDR1 is MGHDK, CDR2 SYGVNS, per germline. V dropped 4 bases and J dropped 6; count of bases not matched to a gene: 11.